Below, 11 T cell receptor beta chains from the same sample are listed, as sequenced in a study of technical replicates of blood from a few donors. Assay used: immunoSEQ multiplex PCR; TCRdb lists only in-frame clones, some missing. This table holds more than 70,000 clones, about 90% found once. The sequencing input was T cells isolated from PBMCs. The receptors stem from a human donor in good health.

The CDR3 loop is CASSREGLGYEQYF. The CDR3 DNA is TGTGCCAGCAGCCGGGAGGGACTAGGCTACGAGCAGTACTTC. The gene calls are TRBV4-2 and TRBJ2-7, with 8 nucleotides matching TRBD2. The V and J ends lost 4 bases and 3 bases, in that order; junction bases with no gene match: 5. The germline V gene encodes CDR1 LGHNA and CDR2 YNFKEQ. The CDR3 loop spans 14 amino acids.

As DNA, the CDR3 is TGCGCCAGCAGCCCAGCGGGAGAGGATACCGGGGAGCTGTTTTTT. As protein: CASSPAGEDTGELFF. This rearrangement joins TRBV5-1 to TRBJ2-2; TRBD2 matches at 8 bases. V shed 4 bases and J 5 bases; nucleotides not matched to a gene: 7. Germline V lookup: CDR1 SGHRS, CDR2 YFSETQ. The CDR3 covers 15 residues.

The chain carries TRBV19 and TRBJ2-4; TRBD2 agrees at 9 bases. With 6 bases clipped from V and 3 bases from J, the junction kept 0 bases outside the gene matches. The V gene's germline CDR1 is LNHDA and CDR2 SQIVND (reference sequence). CDR3 length: 13 amino acids. The CDR3 here is CASRLAGKNIQYF. CDR3 nucleotides: TGTGCCAGTAGACTAGCGGGCAAAAACATTCAGTACTTC.

The chain couples TRBV2 to TRBJ2-1, with D possibly matching TRBD1 (5 bases). The CDR3 spans 13 residues. Germline CDR1 reads SNHLY; CDR2 reads FYNNEI. Trimming stripped 7 bases from V and 4 bases from J, with 11 bases between. The CDR3 protein is CASNPTVYNEQFF. In DNA form, the CDR3 reads TGTGCCAGCAACCCGACAGTTTACAATGAGCAGTTCTTC.

The chain joins TRBV18 to TRBJ2-3; tentative D call: TRBD2 (5 bases). There are 16 residues in the CDR3. The V and J ends lost 6 bases and 6 bases respectively, with 22 bases between them. Germline CDR1 KGHSH, CDR2 LQKENI. The DNA for the CDR3 is TGTGCCAGCTCCCAGAAGACTATTTCGGTGTGGGATACGCAGTATTTT. Translation: CASSQKTISVWDTQYF.

The chain has TRBV7-8 and TRBJ2-1; 7 nucleotides agree with TRBD2. CDR3 length: 13 residues. V shed 5 bases and J 3 bases; nucleotides not matched to a gene: 1. The germline V gene encodes CDR1 SGHVS and CDR2 FQNEAQ. The CDR3 loop reads CASSGGVYNEQFF. CDR3 nucleotides: TGTGCCAGCAGCGGGGGGGTCTACAATGAGCAGTTCTTC.

The gene calls are TRBV2 and TRBJ1-2; 10 nucleotides agree with TRBD1. This CDR3 contains 14 residues. Unmatched junction bases numbered 2, after V lost 5 bases and J lost 2 bases. In germline, CDR1 is SNHLY, CDR2 FYNNEI. The CDR3 DNA follows: TGTGCCAGCAGTCCGGACAGGGGGAACTATGGCTACACCTTC. Amino acid sequence: CASSPDRGNYGYTF.

This chain links TRBV10-3 with TRBJ2-7; D perhaps matches TRBD2 (6 bases). V shed 10 bases and J shed 0 bases, with 19 bases lying between them. The CDR3 loop spans 15 amino acids. Germline CDR1 and CDR2: ENHRY and SYGVKD. The CDR3 coding sequence is TGTGCCACCGAACCCACCGGGACTCGCTCCTACGAGCAGTACTTC. Translation gives CATEPTGTRSYEQYF.

The gene calls are TRBV5-1 and TRBJ2-5; D is perhaps TRBD2 (5 bases). V lost 4 bases to trimming and J lost 4 bases, with 5 bases between them. The CDR3 has 11 amino acids. The V gene's germline CDR1 is SGHRS and CDR2 YFSETQ. CDR3 amino acids: CASSGRETQYF. CDR3 in DNA: TGCGCCAGCAGCGGGAGAGAGACCCAGTACTTC. Full variable domain (remainder filled in from reference TRBV5-1 and TRBJ2-5): KAGVTQTPRYLIKTRGQQVTLSCSPISGHRSVSWYQQTPGQGLQFLFEYFSETQRNKGNFPGRFSGRQFSNSRSEMNVSTLELGDSALYLCASSGRETQYFGPGTRLLVL.

The chain has TRBV27 and TRBJ2-6; the match to TRBD1 covers 7 bases. Losses at the gene ends were 1 base for V and 0 bases for J; bases not matched to a gene: 12. The germline V gene has CDR1 MNHEY and CDR2 SMNVEV (reference sequence). This CDR3 has 20 residues. The DNA for the CDR3 is TGTGCCAGCAGTTTATGGGCTGGGACAGATCTACCCTCTGGGGCCAACGTCCTGACTTTC. It translates to CASSLWAGTDLPSGANVLTF.

The V and J genes are TRBV7-8 and TRBJ1-4, with D maybe TRBD1 (5 bases). Trimming took 1 base from V and 6 from J, leaving 27 bases between them. The CDR3 is 20 residues long. CDR1 and CDR2 from the germline V gene are SGHVS and FQNEAQ. CDR3 sequence reads: CASSLGPIPLGGGEDEKLFF. DNA for the CDR3: TGTGCCAGCAGCTTAGGGCCAATCCCCTTGGGCGGGGGGGAGGATGAAAAACTGTTTTTT.